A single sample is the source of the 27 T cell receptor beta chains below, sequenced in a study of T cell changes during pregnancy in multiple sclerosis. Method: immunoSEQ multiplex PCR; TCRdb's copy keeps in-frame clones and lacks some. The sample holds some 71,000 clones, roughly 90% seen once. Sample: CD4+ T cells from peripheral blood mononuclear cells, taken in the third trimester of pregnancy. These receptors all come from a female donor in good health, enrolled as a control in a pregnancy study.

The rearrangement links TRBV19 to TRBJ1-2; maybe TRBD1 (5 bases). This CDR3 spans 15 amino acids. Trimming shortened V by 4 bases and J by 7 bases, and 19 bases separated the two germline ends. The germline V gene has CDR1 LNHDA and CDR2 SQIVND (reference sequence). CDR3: CASSKKSSQGFGYTF. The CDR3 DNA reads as TGTGCCAGTAGTAAAAAAAGCTCCCAGGGTTTTGGCTACACCTTC. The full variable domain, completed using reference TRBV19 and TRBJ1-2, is DGGITQSPKYLFRKEGQNVTLSCEQNLNHDAMYWYRQDPGQGLRLIYYSQIVNDFQKGDIAEGYSVSREKKESFPLTVTSAQKNPTAFYLCASSKKSSQGFGYTFGSGTRLTVV.

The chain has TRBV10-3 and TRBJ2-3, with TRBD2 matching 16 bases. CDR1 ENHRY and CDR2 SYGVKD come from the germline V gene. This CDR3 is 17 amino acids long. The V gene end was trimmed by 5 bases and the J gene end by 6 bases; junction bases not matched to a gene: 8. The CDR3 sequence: CAISTGLAGGLMDTQYF. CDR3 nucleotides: TGTGCCATCAGTACGGGACTAGCGGGGGGGCTGATGGATACGCAGTATTTT.

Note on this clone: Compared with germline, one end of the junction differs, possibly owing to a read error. The CDR3, as DNA: TGTGCTAGCAGTTCCGGGCTAGAGGGATATGAGCAGTTCTTC. Its protein is CASSSGLEGYEQFF. The rearrangement uses TRBV7-7 and TRBJ2-1; D is perhaps TRBD2 (5 bases). The CDR3 is 14 residues long. Germline CDR1 reads SSHAT; CDR2 reads FNYEAQ (reference sequence).

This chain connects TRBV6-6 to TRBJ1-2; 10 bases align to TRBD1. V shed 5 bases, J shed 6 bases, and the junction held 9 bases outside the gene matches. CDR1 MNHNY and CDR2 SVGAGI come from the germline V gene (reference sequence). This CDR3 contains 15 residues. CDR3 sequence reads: CASSAPGQGIDGYTF. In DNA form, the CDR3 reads TGTGCCAGCAGTGCCCCGGGACAGGGGATCGATGGCTACACCTTC.

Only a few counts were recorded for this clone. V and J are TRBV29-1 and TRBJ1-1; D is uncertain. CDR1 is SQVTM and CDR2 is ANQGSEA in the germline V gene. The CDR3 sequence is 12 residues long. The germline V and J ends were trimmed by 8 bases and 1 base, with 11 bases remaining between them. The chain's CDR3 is CSIPFRNTEAFF. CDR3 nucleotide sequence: TGCAGCATCCCCTTCAGGAACACTGAAGCTTTCTTT. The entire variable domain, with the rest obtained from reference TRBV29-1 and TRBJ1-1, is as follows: SAVISQKPSRDICQRGTSLTIQCQVDSQVTMMFWYRQQPGQSLTLIATANQGSEATYESGFVIDKFPISRPNLTFSTLTVSNMSPEDSSIYLCSIPFRNTEAFFGQGTRLTVV.

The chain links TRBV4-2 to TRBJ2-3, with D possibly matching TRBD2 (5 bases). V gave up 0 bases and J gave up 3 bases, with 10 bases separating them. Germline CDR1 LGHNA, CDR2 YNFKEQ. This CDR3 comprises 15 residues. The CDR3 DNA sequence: TGTGCCAGCAGCCAAGATCTGCGCGGGACAGATACGCAGTATTTT. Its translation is CASSQDLRGTDTQYF.

CDR3 amino acids: CASSLTGVETQYF. CDR3 in DNA: TGTGCCAGCAGCCTCACAGGAGTAGAGACCCAGTACTTC. The chain couples TRBV7-2 to TRBJ2-5, with D tentatively TRBD1 (5 bases). CDR3 length: 13 amino acids. CDR1 and CDR2 from the germline V gene are SGHTA and FQGNSA. Trimming took 5 bases from V and 4 from J, leaving 11 bases between them.

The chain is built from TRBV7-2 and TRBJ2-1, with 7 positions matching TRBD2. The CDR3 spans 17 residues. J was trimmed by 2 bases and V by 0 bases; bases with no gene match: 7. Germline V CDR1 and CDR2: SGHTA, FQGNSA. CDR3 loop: CASSLASGGSAYNEQFF. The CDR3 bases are TGTGCCAGCAGCTTAGCTTCTGGCGGGAGCGCCTACAATGAGCAGTTCTTC.

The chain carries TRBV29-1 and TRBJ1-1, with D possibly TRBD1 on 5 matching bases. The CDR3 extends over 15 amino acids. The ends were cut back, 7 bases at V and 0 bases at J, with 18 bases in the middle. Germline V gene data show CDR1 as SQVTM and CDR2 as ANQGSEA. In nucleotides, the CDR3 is TGCAGCGGAAAGACAGAGAAAGGCGTGAACACTGAAGCTTTCTTT. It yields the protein CSGKTEKGVNTEAFF.

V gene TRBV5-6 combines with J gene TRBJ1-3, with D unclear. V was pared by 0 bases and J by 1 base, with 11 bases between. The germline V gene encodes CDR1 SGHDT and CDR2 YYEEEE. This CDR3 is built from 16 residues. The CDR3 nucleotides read TGTGCCAGCAGCTTGGCCTCTGCAGGATCTGGAAACACCATATATTTT. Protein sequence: CASSLASAGSGNTIYF. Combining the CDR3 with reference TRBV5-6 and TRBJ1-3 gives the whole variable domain DAGVTQSPTHLIKTRGQQVTLRCSPKSGHDTVSWYQQALGQGPQFIFQYYEEEERQRGNFPDRFSGHQFPNYSSELNVNALLLGDSALYLCASSLASAGSGNTIYFGEGSWLTVV.

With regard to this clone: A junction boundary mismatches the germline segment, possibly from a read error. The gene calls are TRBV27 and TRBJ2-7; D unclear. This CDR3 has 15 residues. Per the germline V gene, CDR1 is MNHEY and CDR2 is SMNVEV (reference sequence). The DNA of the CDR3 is TGTGCCAGCAGTGTATCTGGGCGCAAGTCCTACGAGCAGTACTTC. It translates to CASSVSGRKSYEQYF.

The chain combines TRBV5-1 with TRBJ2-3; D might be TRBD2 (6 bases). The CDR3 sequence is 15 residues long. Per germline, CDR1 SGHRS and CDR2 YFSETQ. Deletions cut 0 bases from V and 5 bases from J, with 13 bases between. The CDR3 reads CASSLASRGRDTQYF. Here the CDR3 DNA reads TGCGCCAGCAGCTTGGCCTCGCGGGGAAGAGATACGCAGTATTTT.

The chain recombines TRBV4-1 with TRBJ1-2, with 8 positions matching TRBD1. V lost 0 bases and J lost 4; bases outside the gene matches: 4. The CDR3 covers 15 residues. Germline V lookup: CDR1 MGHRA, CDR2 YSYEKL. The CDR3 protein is CASSQDSGGFYGYTF. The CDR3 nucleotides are TGCGCCAGCAGCCAAGATTCAGGGGGCTTCTATGGCTACACCTTC.

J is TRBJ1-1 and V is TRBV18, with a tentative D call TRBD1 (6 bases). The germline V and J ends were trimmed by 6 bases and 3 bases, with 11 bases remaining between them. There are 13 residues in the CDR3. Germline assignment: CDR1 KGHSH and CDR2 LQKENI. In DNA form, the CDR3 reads TGTGCCAGCTCTCAAGGACAGTACACTGAAGCTTTCTTT. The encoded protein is CASSQGQYTEAFF.

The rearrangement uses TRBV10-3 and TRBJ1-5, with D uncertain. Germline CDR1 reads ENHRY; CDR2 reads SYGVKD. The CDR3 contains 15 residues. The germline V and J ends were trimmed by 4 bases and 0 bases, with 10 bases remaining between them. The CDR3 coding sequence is TGTGCCATCAGTGGGGGAGTCGATAGCAATCAGCCCCAGCATTTT. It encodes CAISGGVDSNQPQHF.

CDR3 residues: CASSRSDTNTEAFF. As DNA, the CDR3 is TGTGCCAGCTCACGCTCCGACACGAACACTGAAGCTTTCTTT. V is TRBV18 and J is TRBJ1-1; D unresolved. V was trimmed by 4 bases and J by 1 base, leaving 10 bases between them. This CDR3 is 14 amino acids long. CDR1 and CDR2 from the germline V gene are KGHSH and LQKENI. The variable domain in full, with the rest retrieved from reference TRBV18 and TRBJ1-1, is NAGVMQNPRHLVRRRGQEARLRCSPMKGHSHVYWYRQLPEEGLKFMVYLQKENIIDESGMPKERFSAEFPKEGPSILRIQQVVRGDSAAYFCASSRSDTNTEAFFGQGTRLTVV.

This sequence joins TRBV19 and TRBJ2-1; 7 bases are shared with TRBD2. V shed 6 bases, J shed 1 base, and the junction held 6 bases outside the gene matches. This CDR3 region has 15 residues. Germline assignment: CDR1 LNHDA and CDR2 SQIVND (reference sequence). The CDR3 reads CASSWGGLSYNEQFF. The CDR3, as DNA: TGTGCCAGTAGCTGGGGGGGACTTTCCTACAATGAGCAGTTCTTC.

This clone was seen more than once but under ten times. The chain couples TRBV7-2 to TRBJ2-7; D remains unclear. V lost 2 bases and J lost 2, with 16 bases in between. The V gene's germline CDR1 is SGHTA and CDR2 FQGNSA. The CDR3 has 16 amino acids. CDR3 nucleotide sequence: TGTGCCAGCAGCTTATTCCCCCCTACGTCAACCTACGAGCAGTACTTC. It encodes CASSLFPPTSTYEQYF.

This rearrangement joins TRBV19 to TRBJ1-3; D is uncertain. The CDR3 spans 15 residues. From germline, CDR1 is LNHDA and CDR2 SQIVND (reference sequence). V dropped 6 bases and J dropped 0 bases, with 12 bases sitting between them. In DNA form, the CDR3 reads TGTGCCAGTAGCACCACAGTGACCTCTGGAAACACCATATATTTT. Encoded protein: CASSTTVTSGNTIYF.

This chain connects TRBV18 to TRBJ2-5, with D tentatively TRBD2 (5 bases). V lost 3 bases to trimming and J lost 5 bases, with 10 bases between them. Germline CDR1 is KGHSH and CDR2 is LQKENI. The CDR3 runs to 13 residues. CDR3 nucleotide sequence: TGTGCCAGCTCACCCGGACTGGGGGAGACCCAGTACTTC. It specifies CASSPGLGETQYF.

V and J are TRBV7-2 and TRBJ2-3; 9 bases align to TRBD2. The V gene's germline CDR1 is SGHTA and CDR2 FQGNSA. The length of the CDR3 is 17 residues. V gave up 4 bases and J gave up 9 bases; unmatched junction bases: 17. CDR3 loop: CASSSMRVAGVLGTQYF. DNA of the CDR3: TGTGCCAGCAGCTCTATGAGAGTAGCGGGGGTGCTTGGGACGCAGTATTTT.

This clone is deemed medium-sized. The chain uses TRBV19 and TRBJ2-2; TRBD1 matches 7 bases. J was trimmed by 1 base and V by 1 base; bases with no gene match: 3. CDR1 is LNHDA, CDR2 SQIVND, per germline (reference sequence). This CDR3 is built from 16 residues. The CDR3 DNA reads TGTGCCAGTAGTATAGGAGGGACAGTGAACACCGGGGAGCTGTTTTTT. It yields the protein CASSIGGTVNTGELFF.

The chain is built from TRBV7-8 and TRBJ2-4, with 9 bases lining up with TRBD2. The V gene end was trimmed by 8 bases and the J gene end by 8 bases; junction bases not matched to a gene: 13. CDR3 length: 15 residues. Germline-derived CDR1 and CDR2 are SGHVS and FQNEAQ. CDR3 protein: CASERGAGGPDIQYF. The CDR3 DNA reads TGTGCCAGCGAACGTGGAGCGGGGGGTCCGGACATTCAGTACTTC.

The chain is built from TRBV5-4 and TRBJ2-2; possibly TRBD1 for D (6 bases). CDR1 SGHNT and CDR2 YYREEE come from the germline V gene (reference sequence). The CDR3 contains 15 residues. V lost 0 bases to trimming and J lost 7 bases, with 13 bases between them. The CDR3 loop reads CASSLDRVTVGELFF. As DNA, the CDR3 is TGTGCCAGCAGCTTGGACAGGGTCACAGTCGGGGAGCTGTTTTTT. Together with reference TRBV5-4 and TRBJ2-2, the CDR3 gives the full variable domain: ETGVTQSPTHLIKTRGQQVTLRCSSQSGHNTVSWYQQALGQGPQFIFQYYREEENGRGNFPPRFSGLQFPNYSSELNVNALELDDSALYLCASSLDRVTVGELFFGEGSRLTVL.

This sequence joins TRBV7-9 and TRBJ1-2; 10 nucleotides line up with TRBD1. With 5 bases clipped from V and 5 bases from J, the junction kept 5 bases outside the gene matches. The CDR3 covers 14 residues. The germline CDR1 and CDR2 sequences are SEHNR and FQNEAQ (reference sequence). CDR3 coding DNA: TGTGCCAGCAGCAAACGGGACAGGGGATATGGCTACACCTTC. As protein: CASSKRDRGYGYTF.

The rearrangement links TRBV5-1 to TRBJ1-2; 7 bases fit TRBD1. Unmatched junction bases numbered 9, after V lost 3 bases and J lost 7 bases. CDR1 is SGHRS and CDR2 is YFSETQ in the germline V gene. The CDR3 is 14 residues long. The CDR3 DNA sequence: TGCGCCAGCAGCTGGGACAGAAGTACGCGTGGCTACACCTTC. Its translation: CASSWDRSTRGYTF.

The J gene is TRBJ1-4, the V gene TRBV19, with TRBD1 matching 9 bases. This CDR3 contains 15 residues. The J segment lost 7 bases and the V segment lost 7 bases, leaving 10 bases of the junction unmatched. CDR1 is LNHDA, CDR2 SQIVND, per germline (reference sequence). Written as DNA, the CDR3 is TGTGCCAGTACCAACAGGGGGCGCGTTGGTGAAAAACTGTTTTTT. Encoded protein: CASTNRGRVGEKLFF. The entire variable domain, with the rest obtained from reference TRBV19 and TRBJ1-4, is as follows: DGGITQSPKYLFRKEGQNVTLSCEQNLNHDAMYWYRQDPGQGLRLIYYSQIVNDFQKGDIAEGYSVSREKKESFPLTVTSAQKNPTAFYLCASTNRGRVGEKLFFGSGTQLSVL.